This T cell receptor beta chain was captured in a study of Ad26.COV2.S vaccination and SARS-CoV-2 variants. About the research overall: Enrollment placed the donor in the COV1001 Ad26.COV2.S trial arm.

Regarding treatment: some 19 received Ad26.COV2.S at low or high dose, single or two shots; several received placebo; per-sample allocation not given. The samples date from day 63 after the first vaccine or placebo injection. The germline V gene encodes CDR1 LNHDA and CDR2 SQIVND (reference sequence). The length of the CDR3 is 17 residues. The V gene lost 7 bases and the J gene lost 4 bases, with 25 bases spanning the gap. The table came from immunoSEQ multiplex PCR; TCRdb's copy has only in-frame clones and leaves some out. The data contain 360,000 or so clones, 89% of them singletons. Specimen: peripheral blood, collected in a trial of Ad26.COV2.S vaccine versus placebo. This rearrangement joins TRBV19 to TRBJ1-1; a weak D match, TRBD1 (5 bases). The clonotype was recovered from a person between 18 and 60 years old who received the Ad26.COV2.S COVID-19 vaccine or a placebo. CDR3 sequence (DNA): TGTGCCAGTACCTCAAATAGGGGAGCTGGGAGAGGCACTGAAGCTTTCTTT. Translating it yields CASTSNRGAGRGTEAFF. Looking up the rest from reference TRBV19 and TRBJ1-1 gives the full variable domain: DGGITQSPKYLFRKEGQNVTLSCEQNLNHDAMYWYRQDPGQGLRLIYYSQIVNDFQKGDIAEGYSVSREKKESFPLTVTSAQKNPTAFYLCASTSNRGAGRGTEAFFGQGTRLTVV.